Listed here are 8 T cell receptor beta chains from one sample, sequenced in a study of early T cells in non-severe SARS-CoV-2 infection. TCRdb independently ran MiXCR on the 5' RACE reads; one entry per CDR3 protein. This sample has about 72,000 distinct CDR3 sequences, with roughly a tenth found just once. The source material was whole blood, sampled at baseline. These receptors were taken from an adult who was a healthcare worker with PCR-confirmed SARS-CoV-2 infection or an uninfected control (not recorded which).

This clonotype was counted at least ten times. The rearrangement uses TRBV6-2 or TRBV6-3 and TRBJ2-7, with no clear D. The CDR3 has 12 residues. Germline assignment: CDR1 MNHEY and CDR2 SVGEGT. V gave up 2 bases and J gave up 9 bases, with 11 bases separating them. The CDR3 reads CASSYPPLMQYF. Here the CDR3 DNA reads TGTGCCAGCAGTTACCCCCCACTGATGCAGTACTTC.

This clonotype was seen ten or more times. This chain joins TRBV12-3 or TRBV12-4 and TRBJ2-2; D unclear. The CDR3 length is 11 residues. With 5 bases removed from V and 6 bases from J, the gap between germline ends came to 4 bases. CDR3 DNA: TGTGCCAGCAGTCCACCCGGGGAGCTGTTTTTT. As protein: CASSPPGELFF.

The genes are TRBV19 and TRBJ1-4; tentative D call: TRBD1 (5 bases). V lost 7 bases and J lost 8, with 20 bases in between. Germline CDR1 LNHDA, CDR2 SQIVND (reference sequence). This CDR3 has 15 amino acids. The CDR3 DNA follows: TGTGCCAGTATCGGAACGCGATCCCCAGGGGAAAAACTGTTTTTT. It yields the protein CASIGTRSPGEKLFF.

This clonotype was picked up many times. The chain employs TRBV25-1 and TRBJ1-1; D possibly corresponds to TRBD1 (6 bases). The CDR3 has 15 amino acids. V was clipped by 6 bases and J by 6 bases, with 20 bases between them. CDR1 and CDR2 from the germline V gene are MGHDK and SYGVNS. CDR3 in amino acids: CASRAGGAGGAEAFF. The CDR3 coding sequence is TGTGCCAGCAGGGCGGGGGGGGCCGGAGGCGCTGAAGCTTTCTTT.

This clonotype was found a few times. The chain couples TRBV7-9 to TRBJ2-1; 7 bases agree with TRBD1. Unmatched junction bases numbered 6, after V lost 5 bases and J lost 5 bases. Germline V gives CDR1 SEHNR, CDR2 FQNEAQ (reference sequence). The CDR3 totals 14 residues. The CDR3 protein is CASSLRDRDNEQFF. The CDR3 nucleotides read TGTGCCAGCAGCCTCCGGGACAGAGACAATGAGCAGTTCTTC.

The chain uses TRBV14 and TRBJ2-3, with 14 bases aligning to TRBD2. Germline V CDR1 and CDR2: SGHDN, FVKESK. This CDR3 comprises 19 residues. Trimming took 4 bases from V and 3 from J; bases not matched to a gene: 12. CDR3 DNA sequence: TGTGCCAGCAGCCGAGGACTAGCGGGGGGACGCCCTAGTACAGATACGCAGTATTTT. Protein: CASSRGLAGGRPSTDTQYF. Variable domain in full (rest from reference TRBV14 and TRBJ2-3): EAGVTQFPSHSVIEKGQTVTLRCDPISGHDNLYWYRRVMGKEIKFLLHFVKESKQDESGMPNNRFLAERTGGTYSTLKVQPAELEDSGVYFCASSRGLAGGRPSTDTQYFGPGTRLTVL.

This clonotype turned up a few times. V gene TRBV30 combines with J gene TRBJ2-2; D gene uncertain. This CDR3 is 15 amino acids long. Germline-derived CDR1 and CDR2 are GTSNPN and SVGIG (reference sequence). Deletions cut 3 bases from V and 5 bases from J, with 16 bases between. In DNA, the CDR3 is TGTGCCTGGAGCCTGGGGTGGGGTCGGACCGGGGAGCTGTTTTTT. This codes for CAWSLGWGRTGELFF.

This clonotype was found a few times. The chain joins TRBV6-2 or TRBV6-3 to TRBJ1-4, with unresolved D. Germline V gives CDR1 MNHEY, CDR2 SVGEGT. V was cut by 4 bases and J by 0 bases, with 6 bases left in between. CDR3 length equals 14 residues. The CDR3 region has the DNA TGTGCCAGCAGTTTTGGTACAACTAATGAAAAACTGTTTTTT. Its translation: CASSFGTTNEKLFF.